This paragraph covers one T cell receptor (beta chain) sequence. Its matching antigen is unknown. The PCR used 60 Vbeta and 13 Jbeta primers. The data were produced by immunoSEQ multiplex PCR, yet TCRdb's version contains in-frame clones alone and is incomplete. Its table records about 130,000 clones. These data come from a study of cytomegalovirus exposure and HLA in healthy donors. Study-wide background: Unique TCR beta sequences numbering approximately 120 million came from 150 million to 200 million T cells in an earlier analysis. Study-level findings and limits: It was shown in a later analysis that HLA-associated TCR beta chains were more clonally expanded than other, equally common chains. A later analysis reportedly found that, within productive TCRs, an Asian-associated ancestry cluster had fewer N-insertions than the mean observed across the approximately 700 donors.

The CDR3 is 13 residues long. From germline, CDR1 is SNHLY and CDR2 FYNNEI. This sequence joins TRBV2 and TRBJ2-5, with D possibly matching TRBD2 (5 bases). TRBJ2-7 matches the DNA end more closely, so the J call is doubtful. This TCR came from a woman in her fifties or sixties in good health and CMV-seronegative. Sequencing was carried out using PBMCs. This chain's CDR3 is CASSDTRYYEQYF. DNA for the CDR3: TGTGCCAGCAGTGACACTAGATACTACGAGCAGTACTTC.